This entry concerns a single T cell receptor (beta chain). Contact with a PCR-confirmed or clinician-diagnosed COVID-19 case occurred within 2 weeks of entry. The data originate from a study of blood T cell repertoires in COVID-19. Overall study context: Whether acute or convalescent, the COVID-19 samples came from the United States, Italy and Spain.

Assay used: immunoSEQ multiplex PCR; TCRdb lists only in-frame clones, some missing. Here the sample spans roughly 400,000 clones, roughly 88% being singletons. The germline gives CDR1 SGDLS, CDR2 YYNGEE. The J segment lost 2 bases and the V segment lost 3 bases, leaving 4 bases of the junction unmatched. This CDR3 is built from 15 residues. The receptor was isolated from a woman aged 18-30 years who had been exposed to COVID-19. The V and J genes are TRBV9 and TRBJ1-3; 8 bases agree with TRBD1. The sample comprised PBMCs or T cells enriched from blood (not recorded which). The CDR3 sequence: CASSAGQGAGNTIYF. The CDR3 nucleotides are TGTGCCAGCAGCGCTGGACAGGGAGCTGGAAACACCATATATTTT.